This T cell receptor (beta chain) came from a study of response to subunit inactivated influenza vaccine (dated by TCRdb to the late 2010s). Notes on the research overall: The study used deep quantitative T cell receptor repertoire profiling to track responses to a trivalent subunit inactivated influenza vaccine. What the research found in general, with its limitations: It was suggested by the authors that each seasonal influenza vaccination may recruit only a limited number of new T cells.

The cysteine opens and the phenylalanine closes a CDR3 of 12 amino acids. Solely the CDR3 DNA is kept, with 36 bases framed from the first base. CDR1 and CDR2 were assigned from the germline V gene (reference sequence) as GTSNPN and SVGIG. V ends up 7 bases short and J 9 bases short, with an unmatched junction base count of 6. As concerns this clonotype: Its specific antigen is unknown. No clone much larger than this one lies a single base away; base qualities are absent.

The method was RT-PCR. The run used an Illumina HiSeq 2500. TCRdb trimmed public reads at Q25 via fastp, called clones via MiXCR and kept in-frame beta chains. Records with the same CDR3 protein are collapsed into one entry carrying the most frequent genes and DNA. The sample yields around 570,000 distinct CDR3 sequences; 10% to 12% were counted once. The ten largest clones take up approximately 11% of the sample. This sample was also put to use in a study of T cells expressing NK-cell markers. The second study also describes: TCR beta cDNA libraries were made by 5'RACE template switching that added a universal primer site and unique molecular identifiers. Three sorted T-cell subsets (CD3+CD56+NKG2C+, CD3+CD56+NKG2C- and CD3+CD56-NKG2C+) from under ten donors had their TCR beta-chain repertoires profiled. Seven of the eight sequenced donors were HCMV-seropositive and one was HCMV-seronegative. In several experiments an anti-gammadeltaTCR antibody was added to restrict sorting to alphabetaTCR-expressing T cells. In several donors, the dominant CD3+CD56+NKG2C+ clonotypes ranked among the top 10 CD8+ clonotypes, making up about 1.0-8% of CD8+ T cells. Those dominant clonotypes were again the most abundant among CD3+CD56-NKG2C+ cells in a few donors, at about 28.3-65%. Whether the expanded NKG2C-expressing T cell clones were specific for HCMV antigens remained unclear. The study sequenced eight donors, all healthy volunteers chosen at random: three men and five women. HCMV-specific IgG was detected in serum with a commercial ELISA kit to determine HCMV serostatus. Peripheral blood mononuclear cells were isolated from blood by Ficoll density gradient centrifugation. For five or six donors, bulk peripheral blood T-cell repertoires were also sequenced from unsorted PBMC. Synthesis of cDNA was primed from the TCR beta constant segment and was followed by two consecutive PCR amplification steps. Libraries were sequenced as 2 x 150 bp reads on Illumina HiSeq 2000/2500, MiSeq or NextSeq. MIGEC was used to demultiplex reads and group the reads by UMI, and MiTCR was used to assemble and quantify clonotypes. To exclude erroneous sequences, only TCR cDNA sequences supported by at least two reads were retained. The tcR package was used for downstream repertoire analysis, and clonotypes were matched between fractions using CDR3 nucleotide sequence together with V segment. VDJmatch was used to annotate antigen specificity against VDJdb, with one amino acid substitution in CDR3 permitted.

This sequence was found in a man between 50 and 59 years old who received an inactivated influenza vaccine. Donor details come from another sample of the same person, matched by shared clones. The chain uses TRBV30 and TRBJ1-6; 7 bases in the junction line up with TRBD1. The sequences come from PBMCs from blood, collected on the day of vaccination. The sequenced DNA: TGTGCCTCCGACAGGGAGACTTCACCCCTCCACTTT. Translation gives CASDRETSPLHF.